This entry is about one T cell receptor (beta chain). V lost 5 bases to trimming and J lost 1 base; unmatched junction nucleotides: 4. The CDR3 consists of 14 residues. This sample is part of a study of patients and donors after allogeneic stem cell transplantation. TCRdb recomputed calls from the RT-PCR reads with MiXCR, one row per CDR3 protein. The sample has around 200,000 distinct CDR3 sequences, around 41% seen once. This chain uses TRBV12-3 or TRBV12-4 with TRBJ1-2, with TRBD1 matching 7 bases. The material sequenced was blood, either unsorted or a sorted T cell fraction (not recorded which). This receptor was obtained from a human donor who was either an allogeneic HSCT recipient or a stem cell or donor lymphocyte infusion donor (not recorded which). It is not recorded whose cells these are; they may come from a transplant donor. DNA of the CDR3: TGTGCCAGCAGTGGGACAGCTGATAACTATGGCTACACCTTC. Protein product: CASSGTADNYGYTF.